The clone carrying this TCR beta chain came up a few times. What it recognizes is unknown. With iRepertoire HTBI primers and Arm-PCR of CDR3 regions, TCR beta libraries were built. Source study methods: From all samples, identification returned over 11 TRBJ and about 63 TRBV segments. MiXCR, applied by TCRdb to the multiplex PCR reads, yields one record per CDR3 protein. The V and J calls were not made by the authors but by TCRdb's processing. The table lists hundreds of thousands of distinct CDR3 sequences, roughly 15% of them singletons. Losses at the gene ends were 2 bases for V and 4 bases for J; bases not matched to a gene: 8. Germline values: CDR1 SGHKS, CDR2 YYEKEE (reference sequence). This CDR3 has 16 residues. As for time point: newly diagnosed GD, antithyroid drugs for less than 3 months. Researchers made the TCR library from RNA that was extracted from PBMCs. Patients hailed from an endocrinology department in Xi'an, China.

The data derive from a study of regulatory T cells in long-lasting Graves disease. Study outcomes and limitations: Newly diagnosed disease favored TRBV20-1 and TRBJ2-1 over persistent disease.

These same records also appear under a second study, on T cells in Graves' hyperthyroidism and ophthalmopathy.

The sequence was collected from a woman in her 30s with Graves disease. The sequencing here drew on peripheral blood mononuclear cells (PBMCs), taken at new diagnosis, from a patient treated with antithyroid drugs. The chain employs TRBV5-5 and TRBJ2-2, with 7 bases identical to TRBD2. The CDR3 DNA follows: TGTGCCAGCAGCTTATTGCGGGAGAGAACCACCGGGGAGCTGTTTTTT. Its translation is CASSLLRERTTGELFF.